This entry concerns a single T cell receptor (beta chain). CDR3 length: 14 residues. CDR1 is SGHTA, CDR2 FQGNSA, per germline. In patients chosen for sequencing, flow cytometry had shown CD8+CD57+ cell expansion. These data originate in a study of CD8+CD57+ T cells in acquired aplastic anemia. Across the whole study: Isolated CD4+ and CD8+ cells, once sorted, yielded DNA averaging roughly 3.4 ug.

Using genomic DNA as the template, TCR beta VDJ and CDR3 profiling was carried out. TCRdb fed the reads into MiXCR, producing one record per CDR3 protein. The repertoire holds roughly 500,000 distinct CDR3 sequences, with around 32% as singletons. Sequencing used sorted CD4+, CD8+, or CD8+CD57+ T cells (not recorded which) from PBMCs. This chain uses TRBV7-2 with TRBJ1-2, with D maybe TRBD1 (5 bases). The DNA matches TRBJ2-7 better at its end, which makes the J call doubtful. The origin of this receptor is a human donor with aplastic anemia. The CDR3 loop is CASSLGQGKDEQYF. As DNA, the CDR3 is TGTGCCAGCAGCTTGGGTCAGGGCAAGGACGAGCAGTACTTC.